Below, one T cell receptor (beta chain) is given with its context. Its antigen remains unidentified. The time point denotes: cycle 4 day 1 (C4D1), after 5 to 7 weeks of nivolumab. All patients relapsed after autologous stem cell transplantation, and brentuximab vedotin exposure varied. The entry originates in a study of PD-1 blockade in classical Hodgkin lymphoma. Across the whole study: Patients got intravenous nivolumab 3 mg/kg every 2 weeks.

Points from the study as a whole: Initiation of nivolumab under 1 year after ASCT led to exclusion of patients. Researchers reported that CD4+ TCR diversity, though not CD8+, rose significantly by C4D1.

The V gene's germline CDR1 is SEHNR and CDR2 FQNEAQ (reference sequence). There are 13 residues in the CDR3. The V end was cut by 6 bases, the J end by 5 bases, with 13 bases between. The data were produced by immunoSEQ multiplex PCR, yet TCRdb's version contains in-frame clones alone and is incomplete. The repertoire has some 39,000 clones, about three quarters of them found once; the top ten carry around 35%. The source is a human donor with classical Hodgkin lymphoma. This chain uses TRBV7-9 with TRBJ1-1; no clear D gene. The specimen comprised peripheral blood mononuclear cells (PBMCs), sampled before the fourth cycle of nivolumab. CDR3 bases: TGTGCCAGCAGACAGATCTTTGGTACTGAAGCTTTCTTT. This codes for CASRQIFGTEAFF.